The 20 T cell receptor beta chains reported below all come from one sample, sequenced in a study of tumor and adjacent non-tumor tissue in lung cancer. The template was RNA from unsorted bulk tissue. TCRbeta libraries were built with three rounds of nested PCR, modified from ARM-PCR. A single record per CDR3 protein comes from TCRdb applying MiXCR to the multiplex PCR reads. Of tens of thousands of distinct CDR3 sequences detected, roughly 60% appear once; the ten largest clones hold 20%. The specimen sequenced was lung tumor tissue. The receptors originated from a man aged 50-59 years with non-small cell lung cancer.

This clonotype was counted at least ten times. V usage is TRBV20-1 and J usage is TRBJ2-7; 9 positions match TRBD1. Germline-derived CDR1 and CDR2 are DFQATT and SNEGSKA (reference sequence). J lost 1 base, V lost 0 bases, and 7 bases had no gene match. This CDR3 region has 16 residues. The CDR3 DNA reads as TGCAGTGCTAGAGATGGGGGGGGACAGGGTTCCTACGAGCAGTACTTC. It translates to CSARDGGGQGSYEQYF.

Worth noting for this clonotype: Relative to the germline gene, one junction end is altered; a read error may explain this. This chain connects TRBV11-3 to TRBJ2-1; tentative D call: TRBD2 (5 bases). CDR3 length: 13 residues. Germline V gene sequence: CDR1 SGHNT, CDR2 YENEEA. The CDR3 protein is CASSARYGDEQFF. CDR3 DNA: TGTGCCAGCAGCGCTCGCTACGGGGATGAACAGTTCTTC. Supplemented by reference TRBV11-3 and TRBJ2-1, the full variable domain reads EAGVVQSPRYKIIEKKQPVAFWCNPISGHNTLYWYLQNLGQGPELLIRYENEEAVDDSQLPKDRFSAERLKGVDSTLKIQPAELGDSAVYLCASSARYGDEQFFGPGTRLTVL.

On this clonotype: A read error may explain this, as a much larger clone is one base away. The CDR3 sequence: CTSSLEGQMDQPQHF. The CDR3 DNA reads TGCACCAGCAGCTTAGAGGGACAGATGGATCAGCCCCAGCATTTT. The V gene is TRBV5-1, the J gene TRBJ1-5; 7 bases fit TRBD1. The CDR3 consists of 15 residues. The germline V gene has CDR1 SGHRS and CDR2 YFSETQ.

The genes are TRBV7-8 and TRBJ2-2; the D gene is possibly TRBD1 (6 bases). The V and J ends lost 0 bases and 7 bases respectively, with 12 bases between them. Germline values: CDR1 SGHVS, CDR2 FQNEAQ. This CDR3 region has 15 residues. The DNA for the CDR3 is TGTGCCAGCAGCTTAGCAACAGGGAGTGGCGGGGAGCTGTTTTTT. Translating it yields CASSLATGSGGELFF.

As regards this clonotype: With a much larger clone just one base away, this may be a read error. The chain is built from TRBV28 and TRBJ2-3; weak D call: TRBD2 (6 bases). Per the germline V gene, CDR1 is MDHEN and CDR2 is SYDVKM. This CDR3 spans 13 amino acids. The CDR3 loop reads CVSSLLATDTQYF. CDR3 DNA sequence: TGTGTCAGCAGTTTACTAGCCACAGATACGCAGTATTTT.

For this clonotype: This may be a read error: a much more frequent sequence differs by one nucleotide. The chain carries TRBV5-1 and TRBJ2-5, with 7 bases fitting TRBD2. In germline, CDR1 is SGHRS, CDR2 YFSETQ. Trimming at V came to 1 base and at J to 4 bases, leaving 4 bases not matched to a gene. This CDR3 has 14 residues. The DNA for the CDR3 is TGCGCCAGCAGCTTGTACGGGGGGAGAGAGACCCAGTACTTC. This encodes CASSLYGGRETQYF.

Of note for this clonotype: Possible read error: a much larger clone is one base away. The limits of the CDR3 on the DNA are not certain, so only TCRdb's listed CDR3 is given. V is TRBV29-1 and J is TRBJ1-4; the tabulated D call, TRBD1, remains unverified against the DNA. Inclusive of both ends, the CDR3 amounts to 14 amino acids. Germline CDR1 reads SQVTM; CDR2 reads ANQGSEA. The CDR3 loop reads CSVGDGTTNEKPFF.

Ten or more counts support this clonotype. The rearrangement links TRBV5-4 to TRBJ2-1, with TRBD1 matching over 7 bases. The CDR3 consists of 13 residues. Germline V gene data show CDR1 as SGHNT and CDR2 as YYREEE (reference sequence). V was clipped by 0 bases and J by 8 bases; unmatched bases: 2. In DNA form, the CDR3 reads TGTGCCAGCAGCTTGGTGGGGACAGATGAGCAGTTCTTC. This encodes CASSLVGTDEQFF.

This chain connects TRBV5-4 to TRBJ2-4, with 7 bases that match TRBD2. CDR3 length equals 21 residues. CDR1 is SGHNT and CDR2 is YYREEE in the germline V gene (reference sequence). With V trimmed by 1 base and J by 3 bases, 22 bases remained unmatched. The CDR3 protein is CASSLPGLPVTVNLSKNIQYF. DNA for the CDR3: TGTGCCAGCAGCTTGCCGGGACTACCTGTTACTGTTAACCTTAGCAAAAACATTCAGTACTTC.

Turning to this clonotype: The junction does not match germline at one end; this may be a read error. The chain links TRBV4-1 to TRBJ1-2; D remains ambiguous. This CDR3 contains 14 residues. Germline V lookup: CDR1 MGHRA, CDR2 YSYEKL. This CDR3 is CASSQDVAHYGYSF. The CDR3 DNA follows: TGCGCCAGCAGCCAAGACGTGGCTCACTATGGCTACTCTTTC.

This clonotype appeared a few times. This may arise from a read error, as a much more abundant clone is one base away. The chain recombines TRBV29-1 with TRBJ2-7; 9 nucleotides line up with TRBD2. The germline CDR1 and CDR2 sequences are SQVTM and ANQGSEA. Trimming cost V 7 bases and J 6 bases; bases outside gene matches: 10. The CDR3 extends over 13 amino acids. The CDR3 region has the DNA TGCAGCGCAGGGACTAGCAGGAGACGCGAGCAGTACTTC. Encoded protein: CSAGTSRRREQYF.

This clonotype was detected ten times or more. This chain links TRBV20-1 with TRBJ1-4; a weak D match, TRBD1 (5 bases). Trimming shortened V by 0 bases and J by 8 bases, and 10 bases separated the two germline ends. The CDR3 has 13 amino acids. Germline CDR1 and CDR2: DFQATT and SNEGSKA (reference sequence). The CDR3 bases are TGCAGTGCTAGAGAGGGGGGGGAGGAAAAACTGTTTTTT. Its protein product is CSAREGGEEKLFF.

A word on this clonotype: Lacking the conserved final phenylalanine or tryptophan, this CDR3 likely reflects a read error. The chain employs TRBV28 and TRBJ2-3, with 10 bases that match TRBD2. This CDR3 comprises 17 residues. J lost 5 bases, V lost 5 bases, and 13 bases had no gene match. The germline V gene encodes CDR1 MDHEN and CDR2 SYDVKM. The chain's CDR3 is CASSAPRAGGLRDTQYI. CDR3 DNA sequence: TGTGCCAGCAGTGCGCCGCGAGCGGGGGGGTTAAGAGATACGCAGTATATT.

The table lists this clonotype with many counts. V and J are TRBV7-9 and TRBJ2-3; 12 bases match TRBD2. V gave up 5 bases and J gave up 4 bases; unmatched junction bases: 10. This CDR3 spans 17 amino acids. CDR1 SEHNR and CDR2 FQNEAQ come from the germline V gene (reference sequence). CDR3 sequence: CASSGARLAGVADTQYF. The CDR3, as DNA: TGTGCCAGCAGCGGGGCCCGACTAGCGGGAGTTGCAGATACGCAGTATTTT. The full variable domain, rest sourced from reference TRBV7-9 and TRBJ2-3, is DTGVSQNPRHKITKRGQNVTFRCDPISEHNRLYWYRQTLGQGPEFLTYFQNEAQLEKSRLLSDRFSAERPKGSFSTLEIQRTEQGDSAMYLCASSGARLAGVADTQYFGPGTRLTVL.

With respect to this clonotype: The germline gene is not matched at one end of the junction; a read error may be the cause. The rearrangement uses TRBV11-2 and TRBJ2-2; D might be TRBD1 or TRBD2, each matching 6 bases. CDR3 size: 14 residues. The germline V gene has CDR1 SGHAT and CDR2 FQNNGV. The CDR3 DNA follows: TGTGCCAGCACCCCCCTACAGGGTACCGGGGGGCTGTTTTTT. Translating gives CASTPLQGTGGLFF.

A word on this clonotype: This may be a read error: a much more frequent sequence differs by one nucleotide. The rearrangement uses TRBV24-1 and TRBJ2-2; D might be TRBD2 (5 bases). The CDR3 contains 13 residues. Germline V lookup: CDR1 KGHDR, CDR2 SFDVKD. The CDR3 nucleotides read TGTGCCACCAGTGACTGGGGAACCGGGAAGCTGTTTTTT. The encoded protein is CATSDWGTGKLFF.

For this clonotype: This sequence may be a read error, since a much larger clone differs from it by one base. V usage is TRBV4-2 and J usage is TRBJ2-1, with D unresolved. This CDR3 region has 12 residues. Looked up from germline, CDR1 is LGHNA and CDR2 is YNFKEQ. The CDR3: CVSSQDGFEQFF. The DNA for the CDR3 is TGTGTCAGCAGCCAAGATGGATTTGAGCAGTTCTTC.

The table lists this clonotype with a few counts. A read error may be the cause here, since a much bigger clone is one base away. The conserved phenylalanine or tryptophan normally closing the CDR3 is absent here, so this likely arose from a read error. The genes are TRBV6-1 and TRBJ1-2; possibly TRBD1 for D (6 bases). The germline V gene encodes CDR1 MNHNS and CDR2 SASEGT. The CDR3 consists of 13 residues. V lost 4 bases, J lost 4 bases, and 10 bases lay in between. The CDR3 loop is CASSVQGGYGYTL. The CDR3, as DNA: TGTGCCAGCAGTGTACAGGGAGGCTATGGCTACACCCTC.

V usage is TRBV11-3 and J usage is TRBJ2-3; 13 positions match TRBD2. The CDR3 totals 16 residues. J was trimmed by 11 bases and V by 1 base; bases with no gene match: 9. Germline V gene lookup returns CDR1 SGHNT and CDR2 YENEEA. The CDR3 sequence: CASSLGTSGRGDEQYF. The CDR3 region has the DNA TGTGCCAGCAGCTTAGGGACTAGCGGGAGAGGCGATGAGCAGTATTTT.

To note about this clonotype: It may be a read error: a sequence one base away is much more abundant. The chain joins TRBV6-6 to TRBJ1-5; D might be TRBD1 (5 bases). With 2 bases removed from V and 8 bases from J, the gap between germline ends came to 16 bases. Germline loops: CDR1 MNHNY, CDR2 SVGAGI (reference sequence). CDR3 size: 15 residues. The chain's CDR3 is CASSYRTGENKPQHF. The CDR3 DNA reads TGTGCCAGCAGTTACCGTACGGGGGAAAATAAGCCCCAGCATTTT.